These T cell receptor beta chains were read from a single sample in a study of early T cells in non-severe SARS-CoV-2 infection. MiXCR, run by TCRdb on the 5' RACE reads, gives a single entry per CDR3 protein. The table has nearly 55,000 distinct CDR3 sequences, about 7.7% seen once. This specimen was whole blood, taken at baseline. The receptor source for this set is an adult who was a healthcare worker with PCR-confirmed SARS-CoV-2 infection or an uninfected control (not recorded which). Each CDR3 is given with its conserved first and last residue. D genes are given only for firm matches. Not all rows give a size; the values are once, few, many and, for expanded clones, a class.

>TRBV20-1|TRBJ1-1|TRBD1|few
TGCAGTGTTCAGGGGGGGCCTATGAACACTGAAGCTTTCTTT
CSVQGGPMNTEAFF
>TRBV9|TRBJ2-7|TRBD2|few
TGTGCCAGCAGCGTAGATAGCGGGCTGGGGTACGAGCAGTACTTC
CASSVDSGLGYEQYF
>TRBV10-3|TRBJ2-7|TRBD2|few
TGTGCCATCAGTGAGGGACTAGCGATCTACGAGCAGTACTTC
CAISEGLAIYEQYF
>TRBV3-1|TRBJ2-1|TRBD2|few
TGTGCCAGCAGCCATTCTGAAGCGGGAGTGTACAATGAGCAGTTCTTC
CASSHSEAGVYNEQFF
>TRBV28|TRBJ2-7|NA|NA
TGTGCCAGTTCAGGGTCCTACGAGCAGTACTTC
CASSGSYEQYF
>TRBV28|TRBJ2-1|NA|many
TGTGCCAGCATGCCCCTCAGGGATTACAATGAGCAGTTCTTC
CASMPLRDYNEQFF
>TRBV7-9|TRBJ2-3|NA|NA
TGTGCCAGCAGCTTACCTAACACAGATACGCAGTATTTT
CASSLPNTDTQYF
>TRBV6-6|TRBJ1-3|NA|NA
TGTGCCAGCAGTTTCCACTTCGACTACTCTGGAAACACCATATATTTT
CASSFHFDYSGNTIYF
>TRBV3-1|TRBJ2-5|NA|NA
TGTGCCAGCAGCCAGCAGGACGGGGAGACCCAGTACTTC
CASSQQDGETQYF
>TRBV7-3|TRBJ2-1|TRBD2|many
TGTGCCAGCAGCCGCGGGACTAGCGGACACAATGAGCAGTTCTTC
CASSRGTSGHNEQFF
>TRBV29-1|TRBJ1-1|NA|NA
TGCAGCGTTCGGCGGACAAACAAGAACACTGAAGCTTTCTTT
CSVRRTNKNTEAFF
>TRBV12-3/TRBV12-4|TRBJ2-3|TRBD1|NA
TGTGCCAGCAGACAGGGGGCGGATACGCAGTATTTT
CASRQGADTQYF
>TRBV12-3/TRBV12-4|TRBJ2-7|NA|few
TGTGCCAGCAGTTTGGGGGGTCAGGGTGAGCAGTACTTC
CASSLGGQGEQYF
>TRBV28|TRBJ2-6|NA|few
TGTGCCAGCACCCTACAGAACTCTGGGGCCAACGTCCTGACTTTC
CASTLQNSGANVLTF
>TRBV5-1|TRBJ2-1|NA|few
TGCGCCAGCAGCGGGGACGTTAGCTCCTACAATGAGCAGTTCTTC
CASSGDVSSYNEQFF
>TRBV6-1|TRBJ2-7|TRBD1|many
TGTGCCAGCAGTGAAAGGGACAGGAACTACGAGCAGTACTTC
CASSERDRNYEQYF
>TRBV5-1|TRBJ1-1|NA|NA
TGCGCCAGCAGCTTGGGGTACCAGGAAGCTTTCTTT
CASSLGYQEAFF
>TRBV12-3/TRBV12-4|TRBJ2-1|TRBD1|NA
TGTGCCAGCAGACCGGGACAGGGGGGCGGTGAGCAGTTCTTC
CASRPGQGGGEQFF
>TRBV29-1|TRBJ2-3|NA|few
TGCAGCGTTGAAAAAGGGAAGGGCACAGATACGCAGTATTTT
CSVEKGKGTDTQYF
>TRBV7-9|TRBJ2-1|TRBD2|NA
TGTGCCAGCAGCTTAGGGCTAGCGGAGCACAATGAGCAGTTCTTC
CASSLGLAEHNEQFF
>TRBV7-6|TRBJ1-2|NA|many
TGTGCCAGCAGCTTAGAGGCGGGCAGAAGCAACTATGGCTACACCTTC
CASSLEAGRSNYGYTF
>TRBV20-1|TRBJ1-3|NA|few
TGCAGTGCTAGTCGGGGACTGACTGGAAACACCATATATTTT
CSASRGLTGNTIYF
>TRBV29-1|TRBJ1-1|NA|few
TGCAGCGTTGGACCCGACACTGAAGCTTTCTTT
CSVGPDTEAFF
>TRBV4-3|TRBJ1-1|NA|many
TGCGCCAGCAGCCAAGTAGCAGGGAACACTGAAGCTTTCTTT
CASSQVAGNTEAFF
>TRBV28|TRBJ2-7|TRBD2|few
TGTGCCAGCAGCCTCCTCAATGCGGGAGAAACCTTTTACGAGCAGTACTTC
CASSLLNAGETFYEQYF
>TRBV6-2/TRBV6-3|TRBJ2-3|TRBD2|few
TGTGCCAGCAGCTGGGAAGGCGGGAGAGTCACAGATACGCAGTATTTT
CASSWEGGRVTDTQYF
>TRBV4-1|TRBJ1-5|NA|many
TGCGCCAGCAGCTTACAGCCGGGCAGCAATCAGCCCCAGCATTTT
CASSLQPGSNQPQHF
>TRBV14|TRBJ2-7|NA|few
TGTGCCAGCAGCCAAGGCCCCTCGAGGGGGGCCGATACGGAGCAGTACTTC
CASSQGPSRGADTEQYF
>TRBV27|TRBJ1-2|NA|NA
TGTGCCAGCAGTTTCCGGGACGGAACCTATGGCTACACCTTC
CASSFRDGTYGYTF
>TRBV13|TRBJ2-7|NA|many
TGTGCCAGCAGCAGAGCCCCGGGACCCATTACATCCTACGAGCAGTACTTC
CASSRAPGPITSYEQYF
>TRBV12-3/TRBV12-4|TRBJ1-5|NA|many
TGTGCCAGCAGCCCACGGCGGGACCAGCCCCAGCATTTT
CASSPRRDQPQHF
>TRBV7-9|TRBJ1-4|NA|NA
TGTGCCAGCAGCCGAACAGCAGATAATGAAAAACTGTTTTTT
CASSRTADNEKLFF
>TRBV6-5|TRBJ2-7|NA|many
TGTGCCAGCAGTTACTCGCAGGGACACGAGCAGTACTTC
CASSYSQGHEQYF
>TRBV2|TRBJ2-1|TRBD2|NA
TGTGCCAGCAGTGTGTGGCTAGCGGGGACGAATGAGCAGTTCTTC
CASSVWLAGTNEQFF
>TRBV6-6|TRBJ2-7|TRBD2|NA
TGTGCCAGCAGTTACCAACTAGCGGGAGTCTACGAGCAGTACTTC
CASSYQLAGVYEQYF
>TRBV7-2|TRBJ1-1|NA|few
TGTGCCAGCAGGAACGATGGCGGAAACTTTGAAGCTTTCTTT
CASRNDGGNFEAFF
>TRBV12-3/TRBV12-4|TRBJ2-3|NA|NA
TGTGCCAGCAGTTTATATGCAGGGCAAAGCGATACGCAGTATTTT
CASSLYAGQSDTQYF
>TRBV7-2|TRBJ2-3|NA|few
TGTGCCAGCAGGGATAGAACAGATACGCAGTATTTT
CASRDRTDTQYF
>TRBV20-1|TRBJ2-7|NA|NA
TGCAGTGCTACAACGCAGGGGGGGCAGTACTTC
CSATTQGGQYF
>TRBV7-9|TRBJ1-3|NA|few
TGTGCCAGCAGCTTAGCGGATCGAGGAAACACCATATATTTT
CASSLADRGNTIYF
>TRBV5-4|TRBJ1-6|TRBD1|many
TGTGCCAGCTCCGGACAGGATAATTCACCCCTCCACTTT
CASSGQDNSPLHF
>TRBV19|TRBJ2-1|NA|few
TGTGCCAGCAGTAGCGGAACCTACAATGAGCAGTTCTTC
CASSSGTYNEQFF
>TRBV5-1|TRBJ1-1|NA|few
TGCGCCAGCAGCCGATCCACAGGGTCCCAGAACACTGAAGCTTTCTTT
CASSRSTGSQNTEAFF
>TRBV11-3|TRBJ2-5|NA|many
TGTGCCAGCAGCTTAGACAGTTGGGGAGAGACCCAGTACTTC
CASSLDSWGETQYF
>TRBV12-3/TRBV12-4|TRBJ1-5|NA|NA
TGTGCCAGCAGTTTGGGTTCGGGGAGCAATCAGCCCCAGCATTTT
CASSLGSGSNQPQHF
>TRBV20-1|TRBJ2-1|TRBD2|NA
TGCAGTGCGGTCCGGACTAGACGGGGTGAGCAGTTCTTC
CSAVRTRRGEQFF
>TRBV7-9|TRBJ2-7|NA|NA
TGTGCCAGCAGCTCCTTGTACGAGCAGTACTTC
CASSSLYEQYF
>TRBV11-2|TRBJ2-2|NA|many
TGTGCCAGCAGCCAACAGCTCGCGAACACCGGGGAGCTGTTTTTT
CASSQQLANTGELFF
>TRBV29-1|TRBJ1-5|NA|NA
TGCAGCGACTTAGACAGCCGAAATCAGCCCCAGCATTTT
CSDLDSRNQPQHF
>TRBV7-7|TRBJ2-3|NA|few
TGTGCTAGCAGCTTTTTAGTACAGCCAGATACGCAGTATTTT
CASSFLVQPDTQYF
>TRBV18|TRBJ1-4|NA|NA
TGTGCCAGCTCACAGAGGGAAGCTAATGAAAAACTGTTTTTT
CASSQREANEKLFF
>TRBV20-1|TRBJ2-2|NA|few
TGCAGTGCTAGCTACAGGGTGGACGGGGAGCTGTTTTTT
CSASYRVDGELFF